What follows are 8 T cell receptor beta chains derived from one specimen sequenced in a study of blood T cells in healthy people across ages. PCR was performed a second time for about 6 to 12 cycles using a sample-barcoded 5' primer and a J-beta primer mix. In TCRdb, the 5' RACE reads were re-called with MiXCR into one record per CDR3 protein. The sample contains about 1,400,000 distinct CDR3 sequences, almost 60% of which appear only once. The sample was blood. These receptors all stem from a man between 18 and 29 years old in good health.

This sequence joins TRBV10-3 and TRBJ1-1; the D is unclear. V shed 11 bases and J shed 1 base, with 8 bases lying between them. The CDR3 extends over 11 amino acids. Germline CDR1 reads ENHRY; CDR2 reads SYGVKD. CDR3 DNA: TGTGCCTCAACAGCGAACACTGAAGCTTTCTTT. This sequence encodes CASTANTEAFF.

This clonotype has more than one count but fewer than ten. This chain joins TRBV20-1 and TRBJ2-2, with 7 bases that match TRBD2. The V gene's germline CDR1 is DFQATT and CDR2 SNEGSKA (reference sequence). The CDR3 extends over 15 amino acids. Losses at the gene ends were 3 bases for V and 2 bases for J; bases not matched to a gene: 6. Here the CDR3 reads CSASALADNTGELFF. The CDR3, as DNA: TGCAGTGCTAGCGCGCTAGCGGACAACACCGGGGAGCTGTTTTTT.

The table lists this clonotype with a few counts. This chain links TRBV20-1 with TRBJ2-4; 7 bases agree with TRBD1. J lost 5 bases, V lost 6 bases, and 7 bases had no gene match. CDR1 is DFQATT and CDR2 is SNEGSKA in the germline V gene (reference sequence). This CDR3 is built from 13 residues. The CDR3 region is CSARPGTENIQYF. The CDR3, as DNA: TGCAGTGCCCGCCCCGGGACAGAAAACATTCAGTACTTC.

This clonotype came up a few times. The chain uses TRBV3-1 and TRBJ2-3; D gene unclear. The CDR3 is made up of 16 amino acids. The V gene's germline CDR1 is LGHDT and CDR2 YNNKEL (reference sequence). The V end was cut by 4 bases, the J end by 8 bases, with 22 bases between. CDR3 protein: CASSPLLGSTIGTQYF. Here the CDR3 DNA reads TGTGCCAGCAGCCCGCTCCTTGGGTCCACCATCGGTACGCAGTATTTT.

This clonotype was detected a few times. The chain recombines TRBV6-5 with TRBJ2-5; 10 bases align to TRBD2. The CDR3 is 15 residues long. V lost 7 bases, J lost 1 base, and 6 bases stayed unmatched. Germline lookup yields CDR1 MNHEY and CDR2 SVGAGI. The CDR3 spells CASKGAGGLQETQYF. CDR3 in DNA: TGTGCCAGCAAGGGAGCGGGGGGGCTCCAAGAGACCCAGTACTTC.

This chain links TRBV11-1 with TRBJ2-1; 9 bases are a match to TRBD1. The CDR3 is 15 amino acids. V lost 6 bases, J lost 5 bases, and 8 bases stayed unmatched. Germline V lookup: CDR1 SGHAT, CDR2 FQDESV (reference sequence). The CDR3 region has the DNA TGTGCCAGCAGATCCGACAGGGGGGCCCACAATGAGCAGTTCTTC. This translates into CASRSDRGAHNEQFF.

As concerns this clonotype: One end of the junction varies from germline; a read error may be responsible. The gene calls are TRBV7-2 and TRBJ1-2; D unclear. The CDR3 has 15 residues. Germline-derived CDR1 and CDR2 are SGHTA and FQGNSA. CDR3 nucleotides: TGTGCCAGCAGCTTCGGAGAAACTCTTAACCATGGCTACACCTTC. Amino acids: CASSFGETLNHGYTF.

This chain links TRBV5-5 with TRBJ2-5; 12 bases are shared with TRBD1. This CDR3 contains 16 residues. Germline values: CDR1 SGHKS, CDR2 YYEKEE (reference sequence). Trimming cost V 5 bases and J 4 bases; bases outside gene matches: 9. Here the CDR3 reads CASSQPGQGAVETQYF. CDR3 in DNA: TGTGCCAGCAGTCAACCGGGACAGGGGGCAGTAGAGACCCAGTACTTC.